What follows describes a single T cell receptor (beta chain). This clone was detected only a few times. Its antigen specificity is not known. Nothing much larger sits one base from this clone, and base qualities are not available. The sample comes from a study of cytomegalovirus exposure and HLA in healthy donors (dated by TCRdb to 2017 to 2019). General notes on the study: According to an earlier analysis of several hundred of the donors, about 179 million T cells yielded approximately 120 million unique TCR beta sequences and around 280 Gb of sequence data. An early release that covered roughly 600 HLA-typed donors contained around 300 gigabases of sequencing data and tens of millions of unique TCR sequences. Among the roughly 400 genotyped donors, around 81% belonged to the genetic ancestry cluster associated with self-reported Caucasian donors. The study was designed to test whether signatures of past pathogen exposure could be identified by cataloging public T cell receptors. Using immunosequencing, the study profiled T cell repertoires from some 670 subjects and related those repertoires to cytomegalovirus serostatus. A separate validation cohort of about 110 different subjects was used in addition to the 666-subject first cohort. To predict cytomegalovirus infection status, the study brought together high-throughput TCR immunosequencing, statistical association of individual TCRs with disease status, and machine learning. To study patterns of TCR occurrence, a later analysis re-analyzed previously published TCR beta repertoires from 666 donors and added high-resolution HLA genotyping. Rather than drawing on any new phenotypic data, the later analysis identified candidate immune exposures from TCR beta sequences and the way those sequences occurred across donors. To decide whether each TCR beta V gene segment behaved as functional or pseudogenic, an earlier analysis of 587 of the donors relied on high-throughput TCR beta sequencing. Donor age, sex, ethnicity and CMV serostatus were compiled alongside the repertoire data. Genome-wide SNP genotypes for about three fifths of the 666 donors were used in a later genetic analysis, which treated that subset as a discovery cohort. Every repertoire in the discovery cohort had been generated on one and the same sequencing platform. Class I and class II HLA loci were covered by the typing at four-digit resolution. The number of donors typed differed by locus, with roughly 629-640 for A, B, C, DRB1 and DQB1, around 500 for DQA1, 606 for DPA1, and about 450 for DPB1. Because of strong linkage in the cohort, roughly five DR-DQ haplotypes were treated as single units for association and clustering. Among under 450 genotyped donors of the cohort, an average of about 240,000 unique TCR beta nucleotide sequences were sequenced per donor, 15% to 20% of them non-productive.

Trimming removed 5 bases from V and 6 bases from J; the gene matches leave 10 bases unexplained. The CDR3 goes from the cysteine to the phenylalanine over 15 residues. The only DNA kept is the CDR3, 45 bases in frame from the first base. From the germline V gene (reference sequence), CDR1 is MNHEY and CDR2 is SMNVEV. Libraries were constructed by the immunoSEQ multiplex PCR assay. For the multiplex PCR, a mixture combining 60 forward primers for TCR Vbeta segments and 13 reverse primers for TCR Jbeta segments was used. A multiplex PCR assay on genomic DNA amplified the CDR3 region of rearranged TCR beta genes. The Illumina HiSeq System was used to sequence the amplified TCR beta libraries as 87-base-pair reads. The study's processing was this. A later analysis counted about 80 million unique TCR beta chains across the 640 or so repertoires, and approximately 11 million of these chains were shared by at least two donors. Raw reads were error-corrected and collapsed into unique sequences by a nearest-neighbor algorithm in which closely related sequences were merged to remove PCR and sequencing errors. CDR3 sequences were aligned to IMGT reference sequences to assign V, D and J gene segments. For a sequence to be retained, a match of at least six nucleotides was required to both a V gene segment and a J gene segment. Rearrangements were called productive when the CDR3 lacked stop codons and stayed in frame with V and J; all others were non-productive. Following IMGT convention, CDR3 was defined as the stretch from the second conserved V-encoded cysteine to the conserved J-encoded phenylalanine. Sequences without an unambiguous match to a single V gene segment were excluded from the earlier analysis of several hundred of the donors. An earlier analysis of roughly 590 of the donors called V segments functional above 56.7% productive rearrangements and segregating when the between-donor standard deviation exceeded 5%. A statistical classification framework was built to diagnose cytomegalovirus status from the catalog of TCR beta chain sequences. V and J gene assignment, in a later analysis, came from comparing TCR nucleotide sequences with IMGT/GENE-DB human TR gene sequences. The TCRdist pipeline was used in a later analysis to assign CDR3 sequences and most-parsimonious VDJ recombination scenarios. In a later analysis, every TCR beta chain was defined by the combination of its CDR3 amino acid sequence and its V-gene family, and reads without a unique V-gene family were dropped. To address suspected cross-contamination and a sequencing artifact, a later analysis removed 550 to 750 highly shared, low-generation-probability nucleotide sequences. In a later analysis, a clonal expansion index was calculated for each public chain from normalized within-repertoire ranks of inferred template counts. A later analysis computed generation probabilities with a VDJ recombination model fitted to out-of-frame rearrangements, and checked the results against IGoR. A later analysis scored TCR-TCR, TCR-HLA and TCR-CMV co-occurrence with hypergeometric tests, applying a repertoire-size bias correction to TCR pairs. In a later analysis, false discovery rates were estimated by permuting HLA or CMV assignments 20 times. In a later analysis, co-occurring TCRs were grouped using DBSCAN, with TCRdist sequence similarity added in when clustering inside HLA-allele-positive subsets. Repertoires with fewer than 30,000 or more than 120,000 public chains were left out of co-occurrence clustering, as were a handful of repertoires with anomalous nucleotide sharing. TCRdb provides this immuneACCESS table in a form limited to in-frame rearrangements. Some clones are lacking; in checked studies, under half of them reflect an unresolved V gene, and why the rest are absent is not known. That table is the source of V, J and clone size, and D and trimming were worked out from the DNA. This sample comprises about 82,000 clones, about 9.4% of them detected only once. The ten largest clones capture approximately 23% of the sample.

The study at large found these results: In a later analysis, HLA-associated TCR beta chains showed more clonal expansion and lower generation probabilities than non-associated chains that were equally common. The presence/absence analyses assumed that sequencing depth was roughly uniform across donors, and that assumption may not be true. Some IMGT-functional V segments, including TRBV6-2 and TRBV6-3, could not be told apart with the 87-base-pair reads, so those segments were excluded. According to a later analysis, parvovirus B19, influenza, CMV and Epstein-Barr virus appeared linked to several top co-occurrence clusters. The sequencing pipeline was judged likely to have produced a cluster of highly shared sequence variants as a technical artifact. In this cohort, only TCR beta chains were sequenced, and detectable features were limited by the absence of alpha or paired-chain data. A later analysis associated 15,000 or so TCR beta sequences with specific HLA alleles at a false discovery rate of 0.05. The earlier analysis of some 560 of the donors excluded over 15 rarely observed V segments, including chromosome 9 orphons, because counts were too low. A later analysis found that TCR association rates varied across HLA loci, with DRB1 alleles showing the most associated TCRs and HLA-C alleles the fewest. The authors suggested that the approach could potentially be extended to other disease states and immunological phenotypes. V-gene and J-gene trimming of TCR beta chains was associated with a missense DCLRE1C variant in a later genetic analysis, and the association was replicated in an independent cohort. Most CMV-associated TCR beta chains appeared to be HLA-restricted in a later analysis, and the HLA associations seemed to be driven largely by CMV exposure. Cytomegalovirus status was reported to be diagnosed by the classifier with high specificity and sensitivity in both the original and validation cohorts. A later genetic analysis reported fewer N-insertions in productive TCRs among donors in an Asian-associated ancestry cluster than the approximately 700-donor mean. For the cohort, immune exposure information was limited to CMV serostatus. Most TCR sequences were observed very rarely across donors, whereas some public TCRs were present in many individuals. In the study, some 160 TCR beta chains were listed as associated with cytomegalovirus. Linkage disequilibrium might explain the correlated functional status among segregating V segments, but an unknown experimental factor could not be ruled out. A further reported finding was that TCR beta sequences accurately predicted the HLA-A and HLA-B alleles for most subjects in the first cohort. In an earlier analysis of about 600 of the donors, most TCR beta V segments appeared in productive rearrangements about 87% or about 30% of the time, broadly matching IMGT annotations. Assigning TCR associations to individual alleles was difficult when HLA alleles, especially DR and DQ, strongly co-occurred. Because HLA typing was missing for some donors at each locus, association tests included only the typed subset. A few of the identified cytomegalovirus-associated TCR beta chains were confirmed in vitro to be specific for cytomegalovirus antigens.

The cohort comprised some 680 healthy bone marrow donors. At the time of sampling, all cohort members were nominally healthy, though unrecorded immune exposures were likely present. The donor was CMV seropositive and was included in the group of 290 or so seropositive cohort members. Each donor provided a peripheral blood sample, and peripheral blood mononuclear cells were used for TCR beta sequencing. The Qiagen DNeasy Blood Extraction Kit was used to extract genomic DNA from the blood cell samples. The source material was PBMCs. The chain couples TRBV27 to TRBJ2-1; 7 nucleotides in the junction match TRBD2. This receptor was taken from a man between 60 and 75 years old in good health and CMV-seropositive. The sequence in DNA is TGTGCCAGCAGTCTCCGGGGGGTAGTTGGCAATGAGCAGTTCTTC. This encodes CASSLRGVVGNEQFF.